This TCR beta chain was obtained from a study of cytomegalovirus exposure and HLA in healthy donors. Study-level results: The authors enumerated some 170 TCR beta chains as linked to cytomegalovirus.

In the PCR, 60 Vbeta and 13 Jbeta primers were used. Sequencing was performed with immunoSEQ multiplex PCR; in TCRdb, only in-frame clones are kept and a portion is missing. This table has around 170,000 clones, over 60% appearing once. Concerning this clone: Its antigen is unidentified.

V was pared by 6 bases and J by 3 bases, with 14 bases between. Looked up from germline, CDR1 is MDHEN and CDR2 is SYDVKM. This CDR3 region has 14 residues. The TCR sequence derives from a man in his late teens or twenties in good health and CMV-seronegative. J is TRBJ1-2 and V is TRBV28; no definite D call. Sequencing was performed on PBMCs. The CDR3 loop is CASSLGSTDYGYTF. In DNA form, the CDR3 reads TGTGCCAGCAGCTTAGGGAGTACCGACTATGGCTACACCTTC.